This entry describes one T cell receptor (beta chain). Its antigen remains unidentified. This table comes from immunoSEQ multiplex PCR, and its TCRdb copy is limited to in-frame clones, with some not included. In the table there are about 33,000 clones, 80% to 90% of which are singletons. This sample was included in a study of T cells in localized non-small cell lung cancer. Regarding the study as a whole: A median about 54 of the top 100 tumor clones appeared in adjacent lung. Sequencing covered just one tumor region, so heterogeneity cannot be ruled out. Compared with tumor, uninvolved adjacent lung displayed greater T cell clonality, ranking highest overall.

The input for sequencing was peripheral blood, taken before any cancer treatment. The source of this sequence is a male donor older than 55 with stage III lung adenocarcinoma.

The CDR3 coding sequence is TGTGCCAGCAGCCCCGGGTCCCGTCTGACCTACGAGCAGTACTTC. It specifies CASSPGSRLTYEQYF. J is TRBJ2-7 and V is TRBV5-6, with D unresolved. The V and J ends lost 4 bases and 2 bases respectively, with 16 bases between them. In germline, CDR1 is SGHDT, CDR2 YYEEEE. The CDR3 sequence is 15 residues long.